The rows below give T cell receptor beta chains drawn from one sample of a study of blood T cells in healthy people across ages. Using its own MiXCR run on the 5' RACE reads, TCRdb lists one record per CDR3 protein. This sample carries some 780,000 distinct CDR3 sequences, approximately 60% of them seen once, and the ten largest clones take 20% to 30%. Sequencing was performed on blood. Receptors were obtained from a man aged 35 to 55 in good health. Each CDR3 is given with its conserved first and last residue. Each record gives: CDR3 DNA, CDR3 protein, D gene, J gene, V gene, clone size. The D gene is left open where the match is weak. Clone size appears in some rows only: once, few, many, or a class for an expanded clone.

TGTGCCAGCAGCTTAGCATCGTACCAAGAGACCCAGTACTTC CASSLASYQETQYF NA TRBJ2-5 TRBV7-8 few
TGTGCCAGCAGCGTACTAGCGGGAGAACTTTTTAATGAGCAGTTCTTC CASSVLAGELFNEQFF TRBD2 TRBJ2-1 TRBV9 NA
TGCAGTGCTAGTCATATCCTCTCCTACAATGAGCAGTTCTTC CSASHILSYNEQFF NA TRBJ2-1 TRBV20-1 NA
TGTGCCAGCAGACCGCTTATCGGTGCAACTAATGAAAAACTGTTTTTT CASRPLIGATNEKLFF NA TRBJ1-4 TRBV28 NA
TGTGCCAGCAGCCAGCTTGGGACAGGGGGCACTGAAGCTTTCTTT CASSQLGTGGTEAFF TRBD1 TRBJ1-1 TRBV11-2 NA
TGCAGTGCTAGAGGTGGTACCCAGGATCAGCCCCAGCATTTT CSARGGTQDQPQHF NA TRBJ1-5 TRBV20-1 NA
TGTGCCAGCAGCCTTGACTGGAACACTGAAGCTTTCTTT CASSLDWNTEAFF NA TRBJ1-1 TRBV5-5 NA
TGCGCCAGCAGCTTGGCCGTGGGGGTCAGCACAGATACGCAGTATTTT CASSLAVGVSTDTQYF NA TRBJ2-3 TRBV5-1 NA
TGTGCCAGCAGCTTGGTAGGTGCAGGGAGCAGCGAGCAGTACTTC CASSLVGAGSSEQYF NA TRBJ2-7 TRBV5-5 NA
TGCAGTGCTAGAAATACGGGAGTCCCCTACAATGAGCAGTTCTTC CSARNTGVPYNEQFF NA TRBJ2-1 TRBV20-1 NA
TGTGCCAGCAGCTACAGCATGGCGCTGGGCCAAGAGACCCAGTACTTC CASSYSMALGQETQYF NA TRBJ2-5 TRBV7-6 few
TGTGCCAGCAGTATAAACGAACCCACAGATACGCAGTATTTT CASSINEPTDTQYF NA TRBJ2-3 TRBV27 NA
TGTGCCAGCAGTGACGTGGGTGGCTACACCTTC CASSDVGGYTF NA TRBJ1-2 TRBV25-1 NA
TGCAGCGTGGGACCTGTACAGAGCTCCTACAATGAGCAGTTCTTC CSVGPVQSSYNEQFF NA TRBJ2-1 TRBV29-1 NA
TGTGCCACCAGTGGGGACAGATCCTACGAGCAGTACTTC CATSGDRSYEQYF TRBD1 TRBJ2-7 TRBV24-1 NA
TGTGCCAGCAGTTTGGAGCGGGGAACCTACAATGAGCAGTTCTTC CASSLERGTYNEQFF TRBD2 TRBJ2-1 TRBV12-3/TRBV12-4 NA
TGTGCCAGCAGCTCCCAAGCGGGAAACACAGATACGCAGTATTTT CASSSQAGNTDTQYF TRBD2 TRBJ2-3 TRBV7-2 NA
TGTGCCAGCAGCGTACGAGTCGGGGAGGCGACCCAGTACTTC CASSVRVGEATQYF NA TRBJ2-5 TRBV5-4 few
TGTGCCAGCAGCCGAATTCAGGGCGATGAGCAGTTCTTC CASSRIQGDEQFF NA TRBJ2-1 TRBV3-1 NA
TGTGCCAGCAGCTTAGCTCGGCGGCTTAGGGCCTACAATGAGCAGTTCTTC CASSLARRLRAYNEQFF NA TRBJ2-1 TRBV7-8 NA
TGCAGTGCTAGGGGGAATACGGAGCAGTTCTTC CSARGNTEQFF NA TRBJ2-1 TRBV20-1 NA
TGTGCCACCAGTGACTTGCGCGATGAGCAGTTCTTC CATSDLRDEQFF NA TRBJ2-1 TRBV24-1 once
TGTGCCAGCAGCGATCGAGTTGACTGGGTCGGGACCCAGTACTTC CASSDRVDWVGTQYF NA TRBJ2-5 TRBV7-2 many
TGTGCCAGCAGCTTCGGACTAGCGGGGTCTCTTGAGCAGTACTTC CASSFGLAGSLEQYF TRBD2 TRBJ2-5 TRBV7-2 NA
TGTGCCAGCAGCCAAGATCAAGCGGGAGCTGTGAATGAGCAGTTCTTC CASSQDQAGAVNEQFF TRBD2 TRBJ2-1 TRBV14 NA
TGTGCCTGGAGTGTAGGGAGGGGGCTTGCGACCCAGTACTTC CAWSVGRGLATQYF NA TRBJ2-5 TRBV30 NA
TGTGCCAGCAGCGCGGGGGGGCCAGGCAATGAGCAGTTCTTC CASSAGGPGNEQFF TRBD2 TRBJ2-1 TRBV9 NA
TGTGCCAGCAGTTTTGTCTGGCTAGCGGGGGGGCTAAAAACCAACCAGCAGTTCTTC CASSFVWLAGGLKTNQQFF TRBD2 TRBJ2-1 TRBV28 few
TGCGCCAGCAGCGTGGGACTAGCGGGATCCTACAATGAGCAGTTCTTC CASSVGLAGSYNEQFF TRBD2 TRBJ2-1 TRBV5-1 few
TGTGCCAGCAGCGTTGCCTCCGGGACAGGGGACGGCTACACCTTC CASSVASGTGDGYTF TRBD1 TRBJ1-2 TRBV7-9 few
TGTGCCAGCGGGGAACCCAGCACAGATACGCAGTATTTT CASGEPSTDTQYF NA TRBJ2-3 TRBV28 NA
TGTGCCACCAGCAAAGGGACTAGCGGGAGAAACAATGAGCAGTTCTTC CATSKGTSGRNNEQFF TRBD2 TRBJ2-1 TRBV15 NA
TGCAGCATGGGGACAGGGAACTACGAGCAGTACTTC CSMGTGNYEQYF TRBD1 TRBJ2-7 TRBV29-1 few
TGTGCCAGCAGTTTATCTGTGCTAGCGTCAGATACGCAGTATTTT CASSLSVLASDTQYF NA TRBJ2-3 TRBV28 NA
TGTGCCAGCGGCCACAGGATTAACAATCAGCCCCAGCATTTT CASGHRINNQPQHF NA TRBJ1-5 TRBV7-2 NA